A single sample gave rise to the 25 T cell receptor beta chains below, sequenced in a study of blood T cell repertoires in COVID-19. The repertoire was sequenced with immunoSEQ multiplex PCR; TCRdb's copy has only in-frame clones and lacks some. The table lists just over 200,000 clones, around 80% of them singletons. The sequenced sample was peripheral blood. These receptors were collected from a woman in her seventies with acute or convalescent COVID-19.

This chain joins TRBV10-3 and TRBJ2-2; a possible D gene is TRBD1 (5 bases). The germline V gene has CDR1 ENHRY and CDR2 SYGVKD. V was clipped by 4 bases and J by 4 bases, with 13 bases between them. This CDR3 spans 15 amino acids. The CDR3 here is CAISATGWGTGELFF. The CDR3, as DNA: TGTGCCATCAGTGCTACAGGTTGGGGCACCGGGGAGCTGTTTTTT.

This clone appeared a few times. The chain combines TRBV5-1 with TRBJ1-3; TRBD1 matches 7 bases. The CDR3 totals 17 residues. Per the germline V gene, CDR1 is SGHRS and CDR2 is YFSETQ. V shed 4 bases, J shed 4 bases, and the junction held 14 bases outside the gene matches. CDR3 in amino acids: CASSQWGQLGIGNTIYF. The CDR3, as DNA: TGCGCCAGCAGCCAATGGGGACAGTTAGGGATCGGAAACACCATATATTTT.

This chain connects TRBV5-1 to TRBJ1-1, with D unclear. Trimming took 4 bases from V and 4 from J, leaving 11 bases between them. This CDR3 comprises 13 residues. Germline V CDR1 and CDR2: SGHRS, YFSETQ. The CDR3 sequence: CASSRSGGTEAFF. The CDR3 DNA reads as TGCGCCAGCAGCCGGAGTGGTGGCACTGAAGCTTTCTTT.

The V and J genes are TRBV2 and TRBJ2-1, with unresolved D. The CDR3 totals 13 residues. V was clipped by 6 bases and J by 3 bases, with 9 bases between them. Germline lookup yields CDR1 SNHLY and CDR2 FYNNEI. In DNA form, the CDR3 reads TGTGCCAGCAGGGTAGCTTTCTACAATGAGCAGTTCTTC. Translation gives CASRVAFYNEQFF.

This chain joins TRBV2 and TRBJ2-3; no firm D call. The V end was cut by 6 bases, the J end by 2 bases, with 12 bases between. Germline CDR1 and CDR2: SNHLY and FYNNEI. The CDR3 has 14 amino acids. CDR3 nucleotide sequence: TGTGCCAGCAGACCCCTATCTACCACAGATACGCAGTATTTT. Its translation: CASRPLSTTDTQYF.

The chain has TRBV14 and TRBJ2-2; tentative D call: TRBD1 (6 bases). The CDR3 runs to 16 residues. Trimming left V 0 bases short and J 4 bases short, with 12 bases between. The germline V gene has CDR1 SGHDN and CDR2 FVKESK. The CDR3 loop reads CASSQEQGVVTGELFF. CDR3 in DNA: TGTGCCAGCAGCCAAGAACAGGGCGTTGTCACCGGGGAGCTGTTTTTT.

V and J are TRBV28 and TRBJ2-7, with D possibly matching TRBD1 (6 bases). Trimming removed 4 bases at V and 2 bases at J, with 15 bases between. The CDR3 runs 15 residues. Germline CDR1 MDHEN, CDR2 SYDVKM. CDR3 sequence: CASSSSGDITYEQYF. DNA for the CDR3: TGTGCCAGCAGTTCTTCAGGGGACATAACCTACGAGCAGTACTTC.

The rearrangement links TRBV5-1 to TRBJ1-1; 7 nucleotides line up with TRBD1. CDR1 SGHRS and CDR2 YFSETQ come from the germline V gene. J was trimmed by 5 bases and V by 1 base; bases with no gene match: 2. The CDR3 has 13 amino acids. The chain's CDR3 is CASSLRQGTEAFF. In nucleotides, the CDR3 is TGCGCCAGCAGCTTGAGACAGGGTACTGAAGCTTTCTTT.

The CDR3, as DNA: TGCGCCAGCAAGGAGGAGGCGGCCACTGAAGCTTTCTTT. Protein sequence: CASKEEAATEAFF. V usage is TRBV5-1 and J usage is TRBJ1-1; D unclear. Germline CDR1 reads SGHRS; CDR2 reads YFSETQ. The ends were cut back, 6 bases at V and 4 bases at J, with 13 bases in the middle. The CDR3 runs 13 residues.

The V gene is TRBV6-6, the J gene TRBJ2-7; 7 bases align to TRBD1. V shed 2 bases and J 6 bases; nucleotides not matched to a gene: 13. Looked up from germline, CDR1 is MNHNY and CDR2 is SVGAGI (reference sequence). The CDR3 runs to 16 residues. The CDR3, as DNA: TGTGCCAGCAGTTACCCTGGACAGGCAGTAAAGAGCGAGCAGTACTTC. Protein sequence: CASSYPGQAVKSEQYF.

V and J are TRBV11-2 and TRBJ2-3, with D uncertain. The CDR3 is 17 amino acids. Deletions cut 4 bases from V and 4 bases from J, with 21 bases between. Germline loops: CDR1 SGHAT, CDR2 FQNNGV. The CDR3 nucleotides are TGTGCCAGCAGCTCGCCGGCGGCCGTAGGTTTGGCAGATACGCAGTATTTT. This codes for CASSSPAAVGLADTQYF.

This chain joins TRBV5-4 and TRBJ2-3; 11 nucleotides line up with TRBD2. The CDR3 totals 15 residues. Germline CDR1 is SGHNT and CDR2 is YYREEE (reference sequence). Trimming at V came to 1 base and at J to 6 bases, leaving 4 bases not matched to a gene. DNA for the CDR3: TGTGCCAGCAGCTTGACTAGCGGGAGTTGGGATACGCAGTATTTT. This translates into CASSLTSGSWDTQYF.

The rearrangement links TRBV19 to TRBJ2-6; 8 bases line up with TRBD1. The CDR3 has 16 amino acids. CDR1 LNHDA and CDR2 SQIVND come from the germline V gene (reference sequence). With 4 bases clipped from V and 0 bases from J, the junction kept 2 bases outside the gene matches. This CDR3 is CASSRTGFSGANVLTF. CDR3 coding DNA: TGTGCCAGTAGTAGGACAGGGTTCTCTGGGGCCAACGTCCTGACTTTC.

The rearrangement uses TRBV29-1 and TRBJ2-7, with 10 bases lining up with TRBD1. J was trimmed by 6 bases and V by 6 bases; bases with no gene match: 2. The CDR3 is 11 residues long. Germline V CDR1 and CDR2: SQVTM, ANQGSEA. Written as DNA, the CDR3 is TGCAGCGTCGGGACAGGGGCCGAGCAGTACTTC. Translating it yields CSVGTGAEQYF.

This clone came up once. The rearrangement links TRBV24-1 to TRBJ1-2; 8 nucleotides agree with TRBD1. Germline CDR1 KGHDR, CDR2 SFDVKD. The CDR3 spans 15 residues. The trim removed 4 bases at V and 8 bases at J, leaving 11 bases unmatched. As DNA, the CDR3 is TGTGCCACCAGTGACCCAGGGGGCGCGACGTCCGGCTACACCTTC. Protein sequence: CATSDPGGATSGYTF.

The rearrangement uses TRBV18 and TRBJ1-1, with D hard to call. This CDR3 spans 14 amino acids. CDR1 and CDR2 (germline): KGHSH, LQKENI. The V end was cut by 4 bases, the J end by 4 bases, with 13 bases between. The CDR3 nucleotides are TGTGCCAGCTCACTTTCGGTGGTTGGCACTGAAGCTTTCTTT. It encodes CASSLSVVGTEAFF.

The genes are TRBV5-8 and TRBJ2-1; 11 bases line up with TRBD2. Germline V CDR1 and CDR2: SGHTS, YDEGEE. Trimming took 0 bases from V and 4 from J; bases not matched to a gene: 6. The CDR3 loop spans 17 amino acids. CDR3 coding DNA: TGTGCCAGCAGCTTGGAGGGACTAGCGGACAATTACAATGAGCAGTTCTTC. It is translated as CASSLEGLADNYNEQFF.

J is TRBJ2-7 and V is TRBV14, with D perhaps TRBD2 (5 bases). This CDR3 spans 12 amino acids. V was clipped by 5 bases and J by 5 bases, with 10 bases between them. Germline values: CDR1 SGHDN, CDR2 FVKESK. The CDR3 nucleotides read TGTGCCAGCAGCTTCCCTAGCCACGAGCAGTACTTC. This sequence encodes CASSFPSHEQYF.

The chain joins TRBV10-3 to TRBJ1-1; 9 nucleotides line up with TRBD1. From germline, CDR1 is ENHRY and CDR2 SYGVKD. The CDR3 totals 14 residues. V gave up 5 bases and J gave up 3 bases; unmatched junction bases: 4. CDR3 protein: CAISKGQGYTEAFF. The CDR3 DNA is TGTGCCATCAGTAAGGGACAGGGATACACTGAAGCTTTCTTT.

This clone was seen at least ten times. This sequence joins TRBV5-1 and TRBJ2-2; TRBD2 matches 7 bases. Germline CDR1 reads SGHRS; CDR2 reads YFSETQ. This CDR3 region has 16 residues. J was trimmed by 4 bases and V by 1 base; bases with no gene match: 7. The CDR3 DNA reads as TGCGCCAGCAGCTTGTATAGTAGCGGGTCCACCGGGGAGCTGTTTTTT. It codes for CASSLYSSGSTGELFF. Based on the CDR3 plus reference TRBV5-1 and TRBJ2-2, the full variable domain is KAGVTQTPRYLIKTRGQQVTLSCSPISGHRSVSWYQQTPGQGLQFLFEYFSETQRNKGNFPGRFSGRQFSNSRSEMNVSTLELGDSALYLCASSLYSSGSTGELFFGEGSRLTVL.

This chain joins TRBV3-1 (or the pseudogene TRBV3-2) and TRBJ2-7, with TRBD1 identical over 10 bases. Germline assignment: CDR1 LGHDT and CDR2 YNNKEL (reference sequence). V gave up 1 base and J gave up 7 bases; unmatched junction bases: 7. The length of the CDR3 is 15 residues. In DNA, the CDR3 is TGTGCCAGCAGCCAAGCGCCGGGGACAGGGGAGGAGCAGTACTTC. Amino acids: CASSQAPGTGEEQYF.

The rearrangement uses TRBV10-3 and TRBJ1-4; tentatively, D is TRBD1 (5 bases). Germline CDR1 and CDR2: ENHRY and SYGVKD. The CDR3 is 13 amino acids. V shed 10 bases and J shed 4 bases, with 13 bases lying between them. This chain's CDR3 is CATSGRGNEKLFF. The DNA for the CDR3 is TGTGCCACTTCGGGGCGGGGTAATGAAAAACTGTTTTTT.

The chain couples TRBV7-9 to TRBJ1-3, with D tentatively TRBD1 (5 bases). This CDR3 has 14 residues. The germline gives CDR1 SEHNR, CDR2 FQNEAQ (reference sequence). The V gene lost 3 bases and the J gene lost 8 bases, with 14 bases spanning the gap. DNA of the CDR3: TGTGCCAGCAGCTTCGCCGGGGGTACAGACACCATATATTTT. Amino acid sequence: CASSFAGGTDTIYF.

CDR3 loop: CASRDLTSGRYYEQYF. The CDR3 DNA reads as TGTGCCAGCAGGGACTTGACTAGCGGGAGGTACTACGAGCAGTACTTC. The chain couples TRBV28 to TRBJ2-7; 13 nucleotides align to TRBD2. Germline lookup yields CDR1 MDHEN and CDR2 SYDVKM. V dropped 6 bases and J dropped 3; count of bases not matched to a gene: 8. The CDR3 totals 16 residues.

This sequence joins TRBV9 and TRBJ2-1; 9 nucleotides agree with TRBD2. The germline CDR1 and CDR2 sequences are SGDLS and YYNGEE. V lost 4 bases and J lost 9; bases outside the gene matches: 17. The CDR3 totals 17 residues. The CDR3 loop is CASSTPALGTSPLEQFF. DNA for the CDR3: TGTGCCAGCAGCACCCCGGCGTTGGGGACTAGCCCGCTTGAGCAGTTCTTC.